This entry lists 9 T cell receptor beta chains sequenced from one sample in a study of blood T cell repertoires in COVID-19. Only in-frame clones appear in the TCRdb table, and some are missing; sequencing was by immunoSEQ multiplex PCR. The sample includes 350,000 to 450,000 clones, about 87% of them seen just once. Sequencing was done on a sample of peripheral blood. Receptors originate from a woman aged 55-70 years with COVID-19, enrolled during active disease.

The rearrangement uses TRBV3-1 (or the pseudogene TRBV3-2) and TRBJ1-3, with TRBD1 identical over 7 bases. In germline, CDR1 is LGHDT, CDR2 YNNKEL (reference sequence). This CDR3 contains 19 residues. The trim removed 1 base at V and 0 bases at J, leaving 12 bases unmatched. This CDR3 is CASSQGWGGGTASGNTIYF. The CDR3 coding sequence is TGTGCCAGCAGCCAAGGTTGGGGCGGGGGGACAGCCTCTGGAAACACCATATATTTT.

The chain has TRBV5-6 and TRBJ1-3; D is perhaps TRBD1 (5 bases). The V and J ends lost 2 bases and 0 bases respectively, with 9 bases between them. CDR1 is SGHDT and CDR2 is YYEEEE in the germline V gene. The length of the CDR3 is 15 residues. CDR3 coding DNA: TGTGCCAGCAGCTTCCGACAGAGCTCTGGAAACACCATATATTTT. It codes for CASSFRQSSGNTIYF.

V is TRBV10-3 and J is TRBJ2-1; 8 bases are a match to TRBD1. J was trimmed by 6 bases and V by 4 bases; bases with no gene match: 8. The germline V gene has CDR1 ENHRY and CDR2 SYGVKD. This CDR3 is 15 amino acids long. The CDR3 DNA sequence: TGTGCCATCAGTGCGTCGGGACAGGTCGTCAATGAGCAGTTCTTC. This translates into CAISASGQVVNEQFF.

The chain links TRBV24-1 to TRBJ2-7; tentative D call: TRBD1 (5 bases). This CDR3 has 15 residues. With 4 bases removed from V and 5 bases from J, the gap between germline ends came to 17 bases. From germline, CDR1 is KGHDR and CDR2 SFDVKD. This CDR3 reads CATSDPRTSVNEQYF. In DNA form, the CDR3 reads TGTGCCACCAGTGACCCTCGGACATCCGTCAACGAGCAGTACTTC.

The chain is built from TRBV3-1 (or the pseudogene TRBV3-2) and TRBJ1-6; D is unresolved. V dropped 4 bases and J dropped 3 bases, with 13 bases sitting between them. Germline V gene data show CDR1 as LGHDT and CDR2 as YNNKEL (reference sequence). The CDR3 is 16 residues long. The CDR3 is CASSPPEGRYNSPLHF. The CDR3 DNA follows: TGTGCCAGCAGCCCTCCTGAGGGCCGCTATAATTCACCCCTCCACTTT.

The DNA for the CDR3 is TGTGCCAGCAGCTTTCCCGACAGGGATATTTATGGCTACACCTTC. Translating it yields CASSFPDRDIYGYTF. The chain is built from TRBV5-4 and TRBJ1-2; 7 nucleotides agree with TRBD1. Per germline, CDR1 SGHNT and CDR2 YYREEE (reference sequence). V was clipped by 2 bases and J by 5 bases; unmatched bases: 9. This CDR3 has 15 residues. The full variable domain, its missing parts supplied by reference TRBV5-4 and TRBJ1-2, is ETGVTQSPTHLIKTRGQQVTLRCSSQSGHNTVSWYQQALGQGPQFIFQYYREEENGRGNFPPRFSGLQFPNYSSELNVNALELDDSALYLCASSFPDRDIYGYTFGSGTRLTVV.

The V and J genes are TRBV7-3 and TRBJ2-7, with TRBD2 as a possible D gene (6 bases). The CDR3 has 15 residues. The germline CDR1 and CDR2 sequences are SGHTA and FQGTGA. Trimming took off 5 bases at V and 4 bases at J, with 18 bases between the two ends. The CDR3 sequence is CASSQLGGEIYEQYF. In DNA, the CDR3 is TGTGCCAGCAGCCAACTGGGCGGGGAGATATACGAGCAGTACTTC.

In this sample, this clone turned up a few times. The chain joins TRBV13 to TRBJ2-7; maybe TRBD2 (6 bases). The germline CDR1 and CDR2 sequences are PRHDT and FYEKMQ (reference sequence). This CDR3 comprises 12 residues. Trimming stripped 2 bases from V and 5 bases from J, with 7 bases between. The CDR3 is CASSLSSDEQYF. The CDR3 DNA follows: TGTGCCAGCAGCTTATCTAGCGACGAGCAGTACTTC. The full variable domain, rest sourced from reference TRBV13 and TRBJ2-7, is AAGVIQSPRHLIKEKRETATLKCYPIPRHDTVYWYQQGPGQDPQFLISFYEKMQSDKGSIPDRFSAQQFSDYHSELNMSSLELGDSALYFCASSLSSDEQYFGPGTRLTVT.

The genes are TRBV7-3 and TRBJ2-2, with a possible D match to TRBD1 (6 bases). CDR1 is SGHTA and CDR2 is FQGTGA in the germline V gene. The CDR3 spans 16 residues. V dropped 5 bases and J dropped 7 bases, with 20 bases sitting between them. The CDR3 sequence: CASSPSPGTSGGELFF. The CDR3 coding sequence is TGTGCCAGCAGCCCCAGTCCCGGGACATCCGGCGGGGAGCTGTTTTTT. The variable domain in full, completed from reference TRBV7-3 and TRBJ2-2, reads GAGVSQTPSNKVTEKGKYVELRCDPISGHTALYWYRQSLGQGPEFLIYFQGTGAADDSGLPNDRFFAVRPEGSVSTLKIQRTERGDSAVYLCASSPSPGTSGGELFFGEGSRLTVL.